These T cell receptor beta chains were read from a single sample in a study of blood T cell repertoires in COVID-19. Produced via immunoSEQ multiplex PCR; TCRdb's table is partial and in-frame only. The sample includes roughly 410,000 clones, 87% seen only once; the top ten take 2.3%. Sequenced input: peripheral blood. Every receptor here comes from a woman in her fifties or sixties with COVID-19, enrolled during active disease. The CDR3 runs from the conserved cysteine through the conserved F or W. D genes are given only for firm matches. Size values are once, few and many counts, or a class for expanded clones, and some rows have none.

V gene	clone size	D gene	J gene	CDR3 DNA	CDR3 protein
TRBV19	NA	TRBD1	TRBJ1-5	TGTGCCAGTAGGGACAGGGGGTATCAGCCCCAGCATTTT	CASRDRGYQPQHF
TRBV7-3	NA	NA	TRBJ2-3	TGTGCCAGCAGCCTCCTGCGTACAGATACGCAGTATTTT	CASSLLRTDTQYF
TRBV7-2	NA	TRBD1	TRBJ1-6	TGTGCCAGCAGCTTATTCAGCCGTGGGACAGGAAGTTCACCCCTCCACTTT	CASSLFSRGTGSSPLHF
TRBV12-3/TRBV12-4	few	TRBD2	TRBJ2-1	TGTGCCAGCAGTTTAGAAGGGACTAGCGAGTTCTTC	CASSLEGTSEFF
TRBV10-3	NA	TRBD2	TRBJ2-2	TGTGCCACCTTACTAGCGGGGGGGCGAGGCACCGGGGAGCTGTTTTTT	CATLLAGGRGTGELFF
TRBV5-6	NA	NA	TRBJ2-5	TGTGCCAGCAGCCTCCGGGGGAAAGGGACCCAGTACTTC	CASSLRGKGTQYF
TRBV19	NA	NA	TRBJ2-5	TGTGCCACCTCGCGGGGGCGAGAGGAGACCCAGTACTTC	CATSRGREETQYF
TRBV2	NA	NA	TRBJ1-5	TGTGCCAGCACATACAGAACAGGAATACAGCCCCAGCATTTT	CASTYRTGIQPQHF
TRBV19	NA	NA	TRBJ2-2	TGTGCCAGTAGCTTAGGGGGTTACACCGGGGAGCTGTTTTTT	CASSLGGYTGELFF
TRBV11-3	NA	NA	TRBJ2-5	TGTGCCAGCAGCTTAGGGTCGGGGACTTTCGAAGAGACCCAGTACTTC	CASSLGSGTFEETQYF
TRBV7-9	NA	NA	TRBJ1-6	TGTGCCAGCACCTCCCCAATTTCACCCCTCCACTTT	CASTSPISPLHF
TRBV7-2	NA	NA	TRBJ2-3	TGTGCCAGCAGCTTAGCGGGCCTAAACACAGATACGCAGTATTTT	CASSLAGLNTDTQYF
TRBV5-6	once	NA	TRBJ1-1	TGTGCCAGCAGCCCCGGGTTGAACACTGAAGCTTTCTTT	CASSPGLNTEAFF
TRBV5-1	NA	NA	TRBJ1-2	TGCGCCAGCAGCTTGGGGACAGCCTTAGACTATGGCTACACCTTC	CASSLGTALDYGYTF
TRBV2	NA	TRBD2	TRBJ2-2	TGTGCCAGCACGGGACTAGCGAATGGGGAGCTGTTTTTT	CASTGLANGELFF
TRBV5-1	NA	TRBD1	TRBJ2-5	TGCGCCAGCAGCCTAAGACAGGGGGCAGGGCATGAGACCCAGTACTTC	CASSLRQGAGHETQYF
TRBV19	NA	NA	TRBJ1-5	TGTGCCAGTAGTATTGGGGGGGGGCTGAGCAATCAGCCCCAGCATTTT	CASSIGGGLSNQPQHF
TRBV5-6	once	NA	TRBJ1-5	TGTGCCAGCAGCTACAGCGGTTTAAGGATGGGCAATCAGCCCCAGCATTTT	CASSYSGLRMGNQPQHF
TRBV28	NA	NA	TRBJ1-1	TGTGCCAGCAGCCTGTTCAGGGAAGGTCACACTGAAGCTTTCTTT	CASSLFREGHTEAFF
TRBV18	NA	NA	TRBJ1-2	TGTGCCAGCTCCCGTAAACAGGGATCACCGCCTGACACCTTC	CASSRKQGSPPDTF
TRBV6-1	NA	NA	TRBJ2-5	TGTGCCAGCAGTGAACAAGGGACAACAACTCGGTACTTC	CASSEQGTTTRYF
TRBV7-2	NA	TRBD1	TRBJ1-1	TGTGCCAGCAGCTCAAAGGTCGGACAGGGAACTGAAGCTTTCTTT	CASSSKVGQGTEAFF
TRBV4-1	few	NA	TRBJ2-7	TGCGCCAGCAGCCAAATTTCGGGCGAGCAGTACTTC	CASSQISGEQYF
TRBV7-8	NA	TRBD1	TRBJ1-6	TGTGCCAGCAGAGGATCGGGACAGCCAAATTCACCCCTCCACTTT	CASRGSGQPNSPLHF
TRBV19	NA	NA	TRBJ2-2	TGTGCCAGTAGTCTCACAGGGTCTGGGGAGCTGTTTTTT	CASSLTGSGELFF
TRBV18	NA	NA	TRBJ1-3	TGTGCCAGCTTCGCGGGGATTACAGGAAACACCATATATTTT	CASFAGITGNTIYF
TRBV27	once	TRBD1	TRBJ2-4	TGTGCCAGCAGTTTATTGGGGGCAGGGGGTATGAACATTCAGTACTTC	CASSLLGAGGMNIQYF
TRBV28	NA	NA	TRBJ2-4	TGTGCCAGCAGTTTAAGGGCAGGGTTGGACATTCAGTACTTC	CASSLRAGLDIQYF
TRBV7-6	NA	TRBD1	TRBJ1-5	TGTGCCAGCAGCCGCCGGGACAGGGGTAGCAATCAGCCCCAGCATTTT	CASSRRDRGSNQPQHF
TRBV10-3	NA	TRBD1	TRBJ2-6	TGTGCCATCAGTGATAGGACAGGTACTGGGGCCAACGTCCTGACTTTC	CAISDRTGTGANVLTF
TRBV5-6	NA	TRBD2	TRBJ2-1	TGTGCCAGCAGCTTAGGGCTAGCGGGGGACGGCGAGCAGTTCTTC	CASSLGLAGDGEQFF
TRBV6-1	NA	TRBD2	TRBJ2-2	TGTGCCAGCAGTGGTAATAGCGGGGGGGCCCCGGCCGGGGAGCTGTTTTTT	CASSGNSGGAPAGELFF
TRBV10-3	NA	NA	TRBJ1-1	TGTGCCATCAGTGAGTCTTGGGGCAATCGAGCTTTCTTT	CAISESWGNRAFF
TRBV9	NA	TRBD2	TRBJ2-5	TGTGCCAGCTCCGCCCGGGAGGGGACCGCCGAAAGCCAGTACTTC	CASSAREGTAESQYF
TRBV20-1	once	TRBD1	TRBJ1-5	TGCAGTGCTCGTGGGGGGACAGGGCGTCAGCCCCAGCATTTT	CSARGGTGRQPQHF
TRBV19	NA	TRBD1	TRBJ2-2	TGTGCCAGTGGACTCCGGGACAGGGGGATAGGGACCGGGGAGCTGTTTTTT	CASGLRDRGIGTGELFF
TRBV2	NA	NA	TRBJ2-1	TGTGCCAGCAGTTATCTAGCGAGTTGGCAGTTCTTC	CASSYLASWQFF
TRBV4-2	NA	TRBD2	TRBJ2-7	TGTGCCAGCAGCCCCATGGGGCCGCAAGCGGGGGGCGAGCAGTACTTC	CASSPMGPQAGGEQYF
TRBV29-1	NA	TRBD1	TRBJ2-5	TGCAGCACGAGGACAGGGGCCCAAGAGACCCAGTACTTC	CSTRTGAQETQYF
TRBV24-1	NA	TRBD1	TRBJ1-5	TGTGCCACCAGTCGAACAGGGGGCGATCAGCCCCAGCATTTT	CATSRTGGDQPQHF
TRBV5-1	NA	NA	TRBJ1-2	TGCGCCAGCAGCTTGGCCGGGGGACCCGACTATGATGGCTACACCTTC	CASSLAGGPDYDGYTF
TRBV4-1	NA	NA	TRBJ2-7	TGCGCCAGCAGCCAAGTAGGGGACATCCCAGCCTACGAGCAGTACTTC	CASSQVGDIPAYEQYF
TRBV12-3/TRBV12-4	NA	NA	TRBJ1-2	TGTGCCAGCAGTTTGGGGGGGCCCGCTGGCTACACCTTC	CASSLGGPAGYTF
TRBV29-1	few	NA	TRBJ1-1	TGCAGCGCGTGGACCGCCGCGGGAACTGAAGCTTTCTTT	CSAWTAAGTEAFF
TRBV14	NA	NA	TRBJ1-1	TGTGCCAGCAGCCGGGACACCTACACTGAAGCTTTCTTT	CASSRDTYTEAFF
TRBV25-1	NA	TRBD1	TRBJ1-2	TGTGCCAGCAGCACCCCGGGACAGGGGGCTGGTGGCTACACCTTC	CASSTPGQGAGGYTF
TRBV10-3	NA	TRBD1	TRBJ2-3	TGTGCCATCAGTGAGTCCGACAGGGGTACAGATACGCAGTATTTT	CAISESDRGTDTQYF
TRBV6-5	NA	TRBD1	TRBJ1-4	TGTGCCAGCAGCGGATCAGGGGGATTAGTGGAAAAACTGTTTTTT	CASSGSGGLVEKLFF
TRBV7-9	few	NA	TRBJ1-6	TGTGCCAGCAGCCCAAGAGGGGGTTCACCCCTCCACTTT	CASSPRGGSPLHF
TRBV28	NA	TRBD1	TRBJ1-1	TGTGCCAGCAGTTACAGGGGCTGGGCTGAAGCTTTCTTT	CASSYRGWAEAFF
TRBV19	once	NA	TRBJ1-5	TGTGCCAGTAGTAACGCTTATTTGTTGGGCCAGCCCCAGCATTTT	CASSNAYLLGQPQHF
TRBV3-1/TRBV3-2	NA	NA	TRBJ2-2	TGTGCCAGCAGCCCCCAAGGGGCGGCGACCGTCTTAAAGAACACCGGGGAGCTGTTTTTT	CASSPQGAATVLKNTGELFF
TRBV29-1	once	TRBD1	TRBJ2-2	TGCAGCGTTGAGGGACAGTCGAACACCGGGGAGCTGTTTTTT	CSVEGQSNTGELFF